Included here is one TCR beta chain sequence, with context. Antigen specificity is unknown. With 60 Vbeta and 13 Jbeta primers, the PCR was carried out. The assay was immunoSEQ multiplex PCR, and TCRdb's table has in-frame clones only and misses some. The sample comprises approximately 150,000 clones, less than 90% of which are singletons, and about 2.6% rests with the top ten. The source of the sample is a study of cytomegalovirus exposure and HLA in healthy donors. At the level of the study: Unique TCRs numbering roughly 85 million, obtained from HLA-typed donors, made up an early data release.

V shed 4 bases and J shed 4 bases, with 13 bases lying between them. The CDR3 length is 14 residues. From germline, CDR1 is MDHEN and CDR2 SYDVKM. Study-level results: Versus the roughly 640-donor mean, an Asian-associated ancestry cluster reportedly showed fewer N-insertions in a later analysis. As a later analysis revealed, most CMV-associated TCR beta chains appeared HLA-restricted.

V is TRBV28 and J is TRBJ1-1, with D possibly being TRBD1 (6 bases). The sample consisted of PBMCs. The sequence was collected from a boy under 10 years old in good health and CMV-seronegative. As DNA, the CDR3 is TGTGCCAGCAGTTCTTCCGGGACAAGCACTGAAGCTTTCTTT. Translated, it gives CASSSSGTSTEAFF. The whole variable domain, filled in from reference TRBV28 and TRBJ1-1, reads DVKVTQSSRYLVKRTGEKVFLECVQDMDHENMFWYRQDPGLGLRLIYFSYDVKMKEKGDIPEGYSVSREKKERFSLILESASTNQTSMYLCASSSSGTSTEAFFGQGTRLTVV.